The sequence of this T cell receptor beta chain was determined in a study of technical replicates of blood from a few donors (dated by TCRdb to 2015 to 2018). The germline V gene yields SGDLS for CDR1 and YYNGEE for CDR2. At the junction V is shortened by 3 bases and J by 8 bases; bases outside the gene matches: 5. Inclusive of the bounding cysteine and phenylalanine, the CDR3 is 15 residues long. CDR3 DNA only is kept here, 45 bases in frame from base 1. Details on this clone: It lacks a known antigen. Base-call qualities are not available, and no considerably larger clone is one nucleotide away.

The library was made by the immunoSEQ multiplex PCR assay. Imported from immuneACCESS, the table was reduced by TCRdb to in-frame sequences with V and J called. These copies leave out some clones; in studies compared against another copy, an unresolved V gene accounts for under half, and the cause of the remainder is not known. In this sample the table shows some 79,000 clones, approximately 94% of which occur a single time. Of the sample, 0.26% falls within the top ten clones. The sequence links TRBV9 to TRBJ2-1; 13 middle bases align to TRBD2. Sequences were obtained from T cells isolated from PBMCs. This receptor was identified in a human donor in good health. The CDR3 protein is CASSAGLAGNYEQFF. The base sequence is TGTGCCAGCAGCGCGGGACTAGCGGGGAACTATGAGCAGTTCTTC.